Reported below is one T cell receptor (beta chain). Its cognate antigen is unknown. The junction does not match germline at one end; this may be a read error. This CDR3 contains 12 residues. CDR1 is SEHNR, CDR2 FQNEAQ, per germline (reference sequence). This specimen belongs to a study of cytomegalovirus exposure and HLA in healthy donors. 13 Jbeta primers and 60 Vbeta primers were used for the PCR. Data came from immunoSEQ multiplex PCR; TCRdb stores just in-frame clones and leaves some out. The sample yields 270,000 or so clones, roughly 91% seen once. Findings and limits, study-wide: V- and J-gene trimming in TCR beta was tied to a missense DCLRE1C variant by an analysis performed later.

The chain uses TRBV7-9 and TRBJ1-5; D is unresolved. The TCR sequence derives from a girl aged 2 to 10 in good health and CMV-seronegative. The sequencing sample was made of PBMCs. The CDR3 here is CSSSLSDQPQHF. In DNA form, the CDR3 reads TGTTCCAGCAGCTTAAGCGATCAGCCCCAGCATTTT.